Presented here are 32 T cell receptor beta chains from one specimen sequenced in a study of blood T cells in healthy people across ages. Primed by a sample-barcoded 5' primer and a J-beta primer mix, a second PCR proceeded for about 6 to 12 cycles. TCRdb called the 5' RACE reads again in MiXCR, with one record for every CDR3 protein. Found here are hundreds of thousands of distinct CDR3 sequences, under 30% of them singletons; the top ten hold approximately 15%. The sample taken for sequencing was blood. The receptors were sampled from an elderly woman in good health.

This clonotype has ten or more counts. The chain recombines TRBV18 with TRBJ2-3, with a weak D call TRBD2 (5 bases). Trimming left V 6 bases short and J 1 base short, with 20 bases between. CDR1 KGHSH and CDR2 LQKENI come from the germline V gene. The CDR3 length is 17 residues. CDR3 sequence: CASSLKAAAGGTDTQYF. Written as DNA, the CDR3 is TGTGCCAGCTCTCTAAAGGCCGCGGCGGGTGGCACAGATACGCAGTATTTT.

Many counts were recorded for this clonotype. The chain carries TRBV4-2 and TRBJ2-1; TRBD2 is a possible D gene (6 bases). Germline lookup yields CDR1 LGHNA and CDR2 YNFKEQ. V gave up 2 bases and J gave up 5 bases, with 10 bases separating them. The CDR3 is 14 amino acids. The CDR3 protein is CASSQWTNNNEQFF. CDR3 nucleotides: TGTGCCAGCAGCCAATGGACTAATAACAATGAGCAGTTCTTC.

Ten or more counts support this clonotype. The J gene is TRBJ2-3, the V gene TRBV10-3; D gene ambiguous. The CDR3 is made up of 14 amino acids. CDR1 is ENHRY, CDR2 SYGVKD, per germline. The V and J ends lost 3 bases and 6 bases respectively, with 13 bases between them. The CDR3 sequence: CAISESGKIDTQYF. DNA for the CDR3: TGTGCCATCAGTGAAAGTGGGAAGATTGATACGCAGTATTTT.

This clonotype was seen at least ten times. The J gene is TRBJ2-5, the V gene TRBV6-2 or TRBV6-3; the D gene could be TRBD1 or TRBD2 (7 bases each). The germline V gene has CDR1 MNHEY and CDR2 SVGEGT. This CDR3 contains 17 residues. V lost 0 bases and J 0 bases, leaving 14 bases between the germline ends. The CDR3, as DNA: TGTGCCAGCAGTTACTCCCCCAGGGGGGGATACCAAGAGACCCAGTACTTC. Protein sequence: CASSYSPRGGYQETQYF.

Notes on this clonotype: A much larger clone is a single base away; this may be a read error. The V call is TRBV7-9, the J call TRBJ2-3, with D perhaps matching TRBD1 or TRBD2 (5 bases each). The CDR3 runs 14 residues. Germline loops: CDR1 SEHNR, CDR2 FQNEAQ (reference sequence). The CDR3 nucleotides read TGTGCCAGCAGGAGCCGGGACGGCACAGATGCGCAGTATTTT. Translating it yields CASRSRDGTDAQYF.

The V and J genes are TRBV18 and TRBJ1-5; 10 bases line up with TRBD1. This CDR3 is built from 19 residues. In germline, CDR1 is KGHSH, CDR2 LQKENI. V trimming: 3 bases; J trimming: 1 base; junction bases outside the gene matches: 12. CDR3 region: CASSPGRDRGSMSNQPQHF. CDR3 DNA sequence: TGTGCCAGCTCACCGGGCCGGGACAGGGGTAGTATGAGCAATCAGCCCCAGCATTTT.

The chain combines TRBV7-8 with TRBJ2-5, with 8 bases matching TRBD2. V trimming: 0 bases; J trimming: 13 bases; junction bases outside the gene matches: 7. This CDR3 spans 13 amino acids. Germline CDR1 reads SGHVS; CDR2 reads FQNEAQ. The CDR3 region is CASSLAGRGGSYF. The CDR3, as DNA: TGTGCCAGCAGCTTAGCAGGTCGGGGGGGATCGTACTTC.

On this clonotype itself: It may be a read error: a sequence one base away is much more abundant. The chain recombines TRBV10-2 with TRBJ2-7; 8 nucleotides match TRBD1. V shed 2 bases, J shed 2 bases, and the junction held 11 bases outside the gene matches. CDR3 length: 17 residues. Germline CDR1 reads WSHSY; CDR2 reads SAAADI. As DNA, the CDR3 is TGCGCCAGCAGTGAGCGGACAGGGAAGGCGGCTCCCTACGAGCAGTACTTC. Translated, it gives CASSERTGKAAPYEQYF.

This clonotype was counted at least ten times. The V and J genes are TRBV7-2 and TRBJ2-1, with 10 positions matching TRBD2. The CDR3 runs to 17 residues. V was pared by 3 bases and J by 4 bases, with 9 bases of the junction left unmatched. Germline CDR1 SGHTA, CDR2 FQGNSA. The CDR3 bases are TGTGCCAGCAGCTTTGGACTAGCGGTTGTGGGATACAATGAGCAGTTCTTC. As protein: CASSFGLAVVGYNEQFF.

This clonotype was counted between two and nine times. This chain links TRBV18 with TRBJ2-1; 7 nucleotides line up with TRBD1. V was clipped by 3 bases and J by 7 bases; unmatched bases: 6. CDR3 length: 14 amino acids. Germline assignment: CDR1 KGHSH and CDR2 LQKENI. For the CDR3, the DNA is TGTGCCAGCTCACCGCGACAGGGTAGAAATGAGCAGTTCTTC. Amino acid sequence: CASSPRQGRNEQFF.

This clonotype has ten or more counts. The V and J genes are TRBV15 and TRBJ1-5, with 8 bases lining up with TRBD1. Per germline, CDR1 LNHNV and CDR2 YYDKDF (reference sequence). V gave up 3 bases and J gave up 2 bases; unmatched junction bases: 0. The CDR3 spans 14 residues. The DNA for the CDR3 is TGTGCCACCAGCAGGGACAGGGGCAATCAGCCCCAGCATTTT. It translates to CATSRDRGNQPQHF.

This clonotype has only a few counts. V is TRBV27 and J is TRBJ2-7; 8 bases fit TRBD2. TRBJ2-1 explains the end of the DNA better; the J call may be wrong. Germline lookup yields CDR1 MNHEY and CDR2 SMNVEV (reference sequence). This CDR3 has 15 residues. CDR3 sequence reads: CASSLSSGSSYEQFF. In DNA form, the CDR3 reads TGTGCCAGCAGTTTATCGAGCGGGAGCTCCTACGAGCAGTTCTTC.

The rearrangement joins TRBV15 to TRBJ2-7, with D tentatively TRBD1 or TRBD2 (5 bases each). The germline V gene has CDR1 LNHNV and CDR2 YYDKDF (reference sequence). V lost 0 bases and J 2 bases, leaving 8 bases between the germline ends. The CDR3 extends over 14 amino acids. The CDR3 here is CATSRDGTTYEQYF. Here the CDR3 DNA reads TGTGCCACCAGCAGAGACGGGACGACCTACGAGCAGTACTTC.

V usage is TRBV10-1 and J usage is TRBJ2-3; 13 positions agree with TRBD2. V was clipped by 6 bases and J by 4 bases; unmatched bases: 7. The germline gives CDR1 WNHNN, CDR2 SYGVQD (reference sequence). The length of the CDR3 is 16 residues. The DNA for the CDR3 is TGCGCCAGCAGGGGATCACTAGCGGGGGGGCCAGATACGCAGTATTTT. Protein sequence: CASRGSLAGGPDTQYF.

About this clonotype itself: A much larger clone is a single base away; this may be a read error. The J gene is TRBJ2-3, the V gene TRBV4-3, with D perhaps matching TRBD1 (6 bases). The CDR3 runs to 14 residues. The V gene's germline CDR1 is LGHNA and CDR2 YSLEER. The CDR3 protein is CANSKQGRADTQYF. The CDR3 region has the DNA TGCGCCAACAGCAAACAGGGTAGGGCAGATACGCAGTATTTT.

This clonotype was detected ten times or more. The chain combines TRBV6-2 or TRBV6-3 with TRBJ2-7; 8 bases align to TRBD1. The CDR3 loop spans 13 amino acids. Trimming took 8 bases from V and 1 from J; bases not matched to a gene: 4. CDR1 and CDR2 (germline): MNHEY, SVGEGT. The CDR3 DNA reads as TGTGCCAGCCTACGGACAGGGTCCTACGAGCAGTACTTC. Protein product: CASLRTGSYEQYF.

To note about this clonotype: One base away lies a much larger clone, so this may be a sequencing read error. The genes are TRBV20-1 and TRBJ2-7; D is perhaps TRBD1 or TRBD2 (5 bases each). Gene TRBJ2-5 matches the end of the DNA better, so the J call may be wrong. Germline V gives CDR1 DFQATT, CDR2 SNEGSKA (reference sequence). The length of the CDR3 is 14 residues. CDR3 in DNA: TGCAGTGCTGGAGCCGAGGGACCAGGGGAGACCCAGTACTTC. Protein: CSAGAEGPGETQYF.

V is TRBV6-6 and J is TRBJ2-5; D uncertain. This CDR3 contains 16 residues. With 6 bases removed from V and 11 bases from J, the gap between germline ends came to 28 bases. From germline, CDR1 is MNHNY and CDR2 SVGAGI (reference sequence). The CDR3 bases are TGTGCCAGCAGAACCCAGGCGATCGCAACTCCCCTAGAGCAGTACTTC. It specifies CASRTQAIATPLEQYF.

V usage is TRBV20-1 and J usage is TRBJ2-1; 7 bases are a match to TRBD2. TRBJ2-7 explains the end of the DNA better; the J call may be wrong. Germline V gene lookup returns CDR1 DFQATT and CDR2 SNEGSKA (reference sequence). The CDR3 is 16 amino acids. The CDR3 nucleotides read TGCAGTGCTAGCCGCTCCGGTAGGGGACTATACAATGAGCAGTACTTC. This encodes CSASRSGRGLYNEQYF.

A single count supports this clonotype. This may come from a read error, since a much larger clone is one base off. This chain connects TRBV6-6 to TRBJ1-2; tentative D call: TRBD1 (5 bases). Germline V gives CDR1 MNHNY, CDR2 SVGAGI (reference sequence). The CDR3 extends over 13 amino acids. Between the trimmed V and J ends, which lost 4 bases and 3 bases, there was a span of 9 bases. CDR3 bases: TGTGCCAGCAGTTGCGGGGCGCACTATGGCTACACCTTC. Protein sequence: CASSCGAHYGYTF.

This clonotype was detected a few times. The CDR3 DNA sequence: TGTGCCAGCAGCTTAGCATCTGCGGGGGGATACAATGAGCAGTTCTTC. It encodes CASSLASAGGYNEQFF. The rearrangement joins TRBV7-2 to TRBJ2-1; TRBD2 matches 8 bases. Germline trimming cut 0 bases from V and 4 bases from J; bases unmatched to any gene: 5. The germline V gene encodes CDR1 SGHTA and CDR2 FQGNSA. The CDR3 extends over 16 amino acids. Variable domain in full (rest from reference TRBV7-2 and TRBJ2-1): GAGVSQSPSNKVTEKGKDVELRCDPISGHTALYWYRQSLGQGLEFLIYFQGNSAPDKSGLPSDRFSAERTGGSVSTLTIQRTQQEDSAVYLCASSLASAGGYNEQFFGPGTRLTVL.

This clonotype was counted ten times or more. V is TRBV10-2 and J is TRBJ2-7; 9 bases match TRBD1. The J segment lost 5 bases and the V segment lost 5 bases, leaving 7 bases of the junction unmatched. Germline CDR1 is WSHSY and CDR2 is SAAADI. This CDR3 is 14 amino acids long. The CDR3 protein is CASSRRTGEDEQYF. The CDR3 nucleotides are TGCGCCAGCAGTCGTCGGACAGGGGAGGACGAGCAGTACTTC.

As for this clonotype: Mismatch with germline at one junction end may stem from a read error. V gene TRBV28 combines with J gene TRBJ1-4; TRBD1 agrees at 9 bases. Looked up from germline, CDR1 is MDHEN and CDR2 is SYDVKM. The CDR3 has 14 amino acids. The CDR3 sequence is CTSRGTGRNEKLFF. The CDR3 region has the DNA TGTACCAGCAGAGGGACAGGGAGGAATGAAAAACTGTTTTTT.

In regard to this clonotype: A much larger clone lies one base from this, so it may be a read error. The chain uses TRBV21-1 and TRBJ1-4; whether TRBD1, the table's D call, matches the DNA was not checked. TRBV21-1 has pseudogene status. The CDR3 has 13 residues. The chain's CDR3 is CASSPRAGEKLFF. CDR3 nucleotides: TGTGCCAGCAGCCCCCGGGCAGGGGAAAAACTGTTTTTT.

This clonotype was counted at least ten times. This chain uses TRBV6-5 with TRBJ1-1, with D uncertain. With 4 bases removed from V and 4 bases from J, the gap between germline ends came to 7 bases. CDR3 size: 12 residues. The germline CDR1 and CDR2 sequences are MNHEY and SVGAGI. DNA for the CDR3: TGTGCCAGCAGTTCGGCTGGCACTGAAGCTTTCTTT. Translating gives CASSSAGTEAFF.

This clonotype was counted ten times or more. This rearrangement joins TRBV6-5 to TRBJ1-2, with D unclear. From germline, CDR1 is MNHEY and CDR2 SVGAGI. V was cut by 2 bases and J by 1 base, with 5 bases left in between. CDR3 length: 13 residues. CDR3 bases: TGTGCCAGCAGTTACGATTATAACTATGGCTACACCTTC. It encodes CASSYDYNYGYTF.

The sample holds one count of this clonotype. The chain has TRBV7-2 and TRBJ2-1; unclear D gene. The CDR3 is 15 residues long. The V and J ends lost 5 bases and 6 bases respectively, with 17 bases between them. Germline V gene lookup returns CDR1 SGHTA and CDR2 FQGNSA. The CDR3 sequence: CASSPREYDGNEQFF. The CDR3 region has the DNA TGTGCCAGCAGCCCCCGCGAATACGACGGCAATGAGCAGTTCTTC.

This chain joins TRBV7-3 and TRBJ1-2; D gene unclear. Trimming pared 2 bases from V and 2 bases from J, leaving 12 bases between. This CDR3 is built from 15 residues. Looked up from germline, CDR1 is SGHTA and CDR2 is FQGTGA. CDR3 coding DNA: TGTGCCAGCAGCTTAGGCAGTTCGACAAACTATGGCTACACCTTC. It specifies CASSLGSSTNYGYTF.

This clonotype was observed many times. The gene calls are TRBV7-9 and TRBJ2-3, with unresolved D. The CDR3 runs 14 residues. The V gene lost 5 bases and the J gene lost 6 bases, with 15 bases spanning the gap. Germline CDR1 reads SEHNR; CDR2 reads FQNEAQ (reference sequence). The CDR3 DNA is TGTGCCAGCAGCCCTGACTTGGCTCGGGATACGCAGTATTTT. Translation: CASSPDLARDTQYF. Supplemented by reference TRBV7-9 and TRBJ2-3, the full variable domain reads DTGVSQNPRHKITKRGQNVTFRCDPISEHNRLYWYRQTLGQGPEFLTYFQNEAQLEKSRLLSDRFSAERPKGSFSTLEIQRTEQGDSAMYLCASSPDLARDTQYFGPGTRLTVL.

This clonotype was detected only a few times. The rearrangement uses TRBV7-2 and TRBJ2-2; D possibly corresponds to TRBD1 (6 bases). The CDR3 runs to 14 residues. Germline V CDR1 and CDR2: SGHTA, FQGNSA. Trimming removed 5 bases at V and 5 bases at J, with 12 bases between. DNA for the CDR3: TGTGCCAGCAGCCCTCGGACAGTTACCGGGGAGCTGTTTTTT. Translating gives CASSPRTVTGELFF.

The chain recombines TRBV6-2 or TRBV6-3 with TRBJ1-2; the D is unclear. CDR1 MNHEY and CDR2 SVGEGT come from the germline V gene. This CDR3 comprises 13 residues. V lost 2 bases and J lost 6, with 10 bases in between. This CDR3 reads CASSYDRDDGYTF. CDR3 nucleotide sequence: TGTGCCAGCAGTTACGACCGGGATGATGGCTACACCTTC.

This clonotype has a handful of counts. One end of the junction does not line up with germline, which may come from a read error. The J gene is TRBJ2-3, the V gene TRBV7-7; no reliable D call. The germline CDR1 and CDR2 sequences are SSHAT and FNYEAQ (reference sequence). This CDR3 has 18 amino acids. DNA for the CDR3: TGTGCTAGCAGCCCTAGGGCATTGAAATATCTCAGCACAGATACGCAGTATTTT. Its protein is CASSPRALKYLSTDTQYF.